Below, 17 T cell receptor beta chains from the same sample are listed, as sequenced in a study of blood T cell repertoires in COVID-19. TCRdb keeps only in-frame clones here, not all; method: immunoSEQ multiplex PCR. The data hold some 100,000 clones, with roughly 90% observed a single time. The sample taken for sequencing was peripheral blood. The receptors originated from an older woman with acute or convalescent COVID-19.

J is TRBJ1-4 and V is TRBV6-5, with 7 bases identical to TRBD1. This CDR3 has 12 amino acids. Trimming took 7 bases from V and 13 from J; bases not matched to a gene: 9. Germline-derived CDR1 and CDR2 are MNHEY and SVGAGI. CDR3 loop: CASKRQGGALFF. CDR3 nucleotides: TGTGCCAGCAAACGACAGGGTGGCGCACTGTTTTTT.

V and J are TRBV6-5 and TRBJ1-5, with TRBD1 matching 8 bases. Germline trimming cut 6 bases from V and 9 bases from J; bases unmatched to any gene: 4. The CDR3 is made up of 12 amino acids. The germline CDR1 and CDR2 sequences are MNHEY and SVGAGI. The DNA for the CDR3 is TGTGCCAGCAGCACAGGGGGGAGGCCCCAGCATTTT. This sequence encodes CASSTGGRPQHF.

The chain has TRBV9 and TRBJ1-1; TRBD1 matches 7 bases. V shed 0 bases, J shed 5 bases, and the junction held 7 bases outside the gene matches. This CDR3 has 15 residues. In germline, CDR1 is SGDLS, CDR2 YYNGEE. Written as DNA, the CDR3 is TGTGCCAGCAGCGTAGCAGTAGGGGGCGAGACTGAAGCTTTCTTT. Protein product: CASSVAVGGETEAFF.

This clone has a handful of counts. The rearrangement joins TRBV12-3 or TRBV12-4 to TRBJ1-1; 7 bases are shared with TRBD1. CDR3 length: 13 residues. The trim removed 2 bases at V and 7 bases at J, leaving 4 bases unmatched. The CDR3, as DNA: TGTGCCAGCAGTTTACAGGGGGTTGGTGAAGCTTTCTTT. Amino acids: CASSLQGVGEAFF.

The chain links TRBV7-9 to TRBJ2-1; 9 bases fit TRBD2. Germline values: CDR1 SEHNR, CDR2 FQNEAQ (reference sequence). The CDR3 extends over 18 amino acids. V lost 4 bases, J lost 2 bases, and 12 bases stayed unmatched. As DNA, the CDR3 is TGTGCCAGCAGCTCGGACCCAAAGACTAGCGGTACCTACAATGAGCAGTTCTTC. Residues: CASSSDPKTSGTYNEQFF.

The V and J genes are TRBV11-1 and TRBJ1-5; D not certain. Germline V gene sequence: CDR1 SGHAT, CDR2 FQDESV (reference sequence). V gave up 1 base and J gave up 4 bases, with 5 bases separating them. The CDR3 is made up of 13 amino acids. CDR3 sequence (DNA): TGTGCCAGCAGCTTAGAAGAGAATCAGCCCCAGCATTTT. Translating it yields CASSLEENQPQHF.

This clone was seen a single time. The V gene is TRBV4-1, the J gene TRBJ1-1, with D unclear. Germline V gives CDR1 MGHRA, CDR2 YSYEKL. V dropped 5 bases and J dropped 4 bases, with 20 bases sitting between them. The CDR3 has 16 amino acids. Written as DNA, the CDR3 is TGCGCCAGCAGCGGCCCCGGGGAAAATCTTGGCACTGAAGCTTTCTTT. As protein: CASSGPGENLGTEAFF.

The CDR3 region is CASSSPLQTGSNEQFF. DNA for the CDR3: TGCGCCAGCAGCTCGCCCCTCCAGACAGGGTCCAATGAGCAGTTCTTC. The rearrangement links TRBV5-1 to TRBJ2-1; TRBD1 aligns across 7 bases. The CDR3 runs to 16 residues. Trimming took 3 bases from V and 6 from J; bases not matched to a gene: 12. The germline V gene has CDR1 SGHRS and CDR2 YFSETQ.

This clone was seen only a few times. The J gene is TRBJ2-1, the V gene TRBV6-5; TRBD2 matches at 7 bases. Germline V gives CDR1 MNHEY, CDR2 SVGAGI. The CDR3 spans 14 residues. Unmatched junction bases numbered 11, after V lost 6 bases and J lost 9 bases. DNA of the CDR3: TGTGCCAGCAGAAGTCGGGGAGGGCCCCTTGAGCAGTTCTTC. Protein product: CASRSRGGPLEQFF.

The chain carries TRBV2 and TRBJ2-7; D not certain. The CDR3 sequence is 15 residues long. CDR1 is SNHLY, CDR2 FYNNEI, per germline. Trimming stripped 6 bases from V and 2 bases from J, with 17 bases between. The CDR3 here is CASSRSPQATYEQYV. CDR3 coding DNA: TGTGCCAGCAGCCGAAGCCCCCAAGCTACCTACGAGCAGTACGTC.

This sequence joins TRBV9 and TRBJ1-3, with 7 bases that match TRBD1. The CDR3 covers 15 residues. The J segment lost 3 bases and the V segment lost 3 bases, leaving 6 bases of the junction unmatched. Germline V lookup: CDR1 SGDLS, CDR2 YYNGEE. The CDR3 DNA sequence: TGTGCCAGCAGCGAGCGGACAGGATTTGGAAACACCATATATTTT. It specifies CASSERTGFGNTIYF.

The chain is built from TRBV18 and TRBJ1-3; D gene uncertain. Trimming cost V 5 bases and J 0 bases, with 14 bases left between them. This CDR3 is built from 16 residues. Germline lookup yields CDR1 KGHSH and CDR2 LQKENI. As DNA, the CDR3 is TGTGCCAGCTCAACGGCCCCCGGGGTCTCTGGAAACACCATATATTTT. Translation: CASSTAPGVSGNTIYF.

This clone was seen only once. The chain carries TRBV18 and TRBJ2-3; maybe TRBD1 (5 bases). There are 15 residues in the CDR3. Germline V gives CDR1 KGHSH, CDR2 LQKENI. Trimming cost V 4 bases and J 2 bases, with 13 bases left between them. Here the CDR3 DNA reads TGTGCCAGCTCACGGGTCGGACAAAACACAGATACGCAGTATTTT. Translation gives CASSRVGQNTDTQYF.

This chain links TRBV23-1 with TRBJ2-3; TRBD1 agrees at 7 bases. TRBV23-1 is placed among ORFs of uncertain function. V shed 5 bases, J shed 1 base, and the junction held 9 bases outside the gene matches. The CDR3 covers 16 residues. The CDR3 reads CASSTGASRGTDTQYF. The CDR3 nucleotides are TGCGCCAGCAGTACAGGGGCCTCACGGGGCACAGATACGCAGTATTTT.

The chain employs TRBV5-1 and TRBJ1-4, with D perhaps TRBD1 (6 bases). CDR3 length equals 14 residues. The germline CDR1 and CDR2 sequences are SGHRS and YFSETQ. V lost 3 bases and J 2 bases, leaving 8 bases between the germline ends. For the CDR3, the DNA is TGCGCCAGCAGCTCACAGGGTACTAATGAAAAACTGTTTTTT. Translating gives CASSSQGTNEKLFF.

The genes are TRBV7-9 and TRBJ1-2; tentatively, D is TRBD1 (6 bases). Germline V gives CDR1 SEHNR, CDR2 FQNEAQ (reference sequence). The CDR3 has 15 residues. V lost 1 base, J lost 5 bases, and 14 bases lay in between. This chain's CDR3 is CASSLEGGGPYGYTF. As DNA, the CDR3 is TGTGCCAGCAGCTTAGAAGGGGGGGGCCCGTATGGCTACACCTTC.

The V gene is TRBV3-1 (or the pseudogene TRBV3-2), the J gene TRBJ1-6, with a tentative D call TRBD1 (6 bases). V was clipped by 5 bases and J by 6 bases, with 11 bases between them. The CDR3 contains 14 residues. Germline lookup yields CDR1 LGHDT and CDR2 YNNKEL (reference sequence). CDR3 DNA sequence: TGTGCCAGCAGCGAGGACAGCCTTAATTCACCCCTCCACTTT. It encodes CASSEDSLNSPLHF.